Presented here are 27 T cell receptor beta chains from one specimen sequenced in a study of shared clonotypes between healthy human individuals. The data were produced by immunoSEQ multiplex PCR, yet TCRdb's version contains in-frame clones alone and is incomplete. There are about 2.4 million clones in the sample; around nine tenths occur only once, and around 0.14% lies in the top ten. The sequenced material came from naive CD4+ T cells sorted from blood. Subset denoted: CD45RA+ positively selected. The receptors were gathered from a young man in good health.

DNA of the CDR3: TGTGCCAGCAGTTCCTGGACTAGCGCGAGCACAGATACGCAGTATTTT. This codes for CASSSWTSASTDTQYF. This rearrangement joins TRBV27 to TRBJ2-3; 9 bases line up with TRBD2. The CDR3 is 16 residues long. Germline lookup yields CDR1 MNHEY and CDR2 SMNVEV (reference sequence). The V segment lost 4 bases and the J segment 0 bases; nucleotides outside the gene matches: 5.

This clone was detected only a few times. The V and J genes are TRBV29-1 and TRBJ1-5; no clear D gene. Germline CDR1 reads SQVTM; CDR2 reads ANQGSEA. The CDR3 totals 12 residues. V lost 5 bases and J lost 9, with 14 bases in between. CDR3 region: CSVREVGGPQHF. In DNA, the CDR3 is TGCAGCGTTCGGGAGGTCGGCGGGCCCCAGCATTTT.

The V call is TRBV25-1, the J call TRBJ2-5, with 9 positions matching TRBD2. V gave up 6 bases and J gave up 5 bases; unmatched junction bases: 10. The germline V gene has CDR1 MGHDK and CDR2 SYGVNS. The length of the CDR3 is 15 residues. The CDR3 DNA follows: TGTGCCAGCAGGGAGGGGGCTAGCGGGGTTGAGACCCAGTACTTC. Protein: CASREGASGVETQYF.

The chain uses TRBV19 and TRBJ1-6; D perhaps matches TRBD1 (6 bases). V was trimmed by 0 bases and J by 11 bases, leaving 17 bases between them. In germline, CDR1 is LNHDA, CDR2 SQIVND (reference sequence). This CDR3 comprises 16 residues. CDR3 in amino acids: CASSIDIARGRAPLHF. As DNA, the CDR3 is TGTGCCAGTAGTATAGATATCGCCAGGGGAAGGGCACCCCTCCACTTT.

This chain joins TRBV30 and TRBJ1-1, with D perhaps matching TRBD1 (5 bases). Trimming cost V 4 bases and J 2 bases, with 11 bases left between them. The CDR3 is 13 residues long. Germline CDR1 reads GTSNPN; CDR2 reads SVGIG (reference sequence). CDR3 loop: CAWTWGGNTEAFF. CDR3 sequence (DNA): TGTGCCTGGACTTGGGGGGGTAACACTGAAGCTTTCTTT.

V gene TRBV5-6 combines with J gene TRBJ2-5, with a tentative D call TRBD2 (7 bases). V lost 4 bases to trimming and J lost 4 bases, with 17 bases between them. The germline CDR1 and CDR2 sequences are SGHDT and YYEEEE. The CDR3 spans 15 residues. The CDR3 is CASSRRGGAIETQYF. DNA for the CDR3: TGTGCCAGCAGCCGGAGGGGGGGGGCCATAGAGACCCAGTACTTC. Full variable domain (outside the CDR3, taken from reference TRBV5-6 and TRBJ2-5): DAGVTQSPTHLIKTRGQQVTLRCSPKSGHDTVSWYQQALGQGPQFIFQYYEEEERQRGNFPDRFSGHQFPNYSSELNVNALLLGDSALYLCASSRRGGAIETQYFGPGTRLLVL.

The rearrangement joins TRBV6-6 to TRBJ2-7; D call uncertain. Trimming pared 0 bases from V and 3 bases from J, leaving 9 bases between. CDR1 and CDR2 from the germline V gene are MNHNY and SVGAGI (reference sequence). CDR3 length equals 14 residues. CDR3 in DNA: TGTGCCAGCAGTTACTCGAGGACCGACTACGAGCAGTACTTC. Translated: CASSYSRTDYEQYF.

V usage is TRBV2 and J usage is TRBJ1-5; possibly TRBD1 for D (6 bases). CDR1 SNHLY and CDR2 FYNNEI come from the germline V gene. CDR3 length: 14 residues. Trimming removed 4 bases from V and 0 bases from J, with 7 bases in between. In nucleotides, the CDR3 is TGTGCCAGCAGTGGACAGGATAGCAATCAGCCCCAGCATTTT. Its translation is CASSGQDSNQPQHF.

V is TRBV5-4 and J is TRBJ1-2; no clear D gene. Germline CDR1 and CDR2: SGHNT and YYREEE (reference sequence). Between the trimmed V and J ends, which lost 4 bases and 3 bases, there was a span of 10 bases. This CDR3 is built from 13 residues. The CDR3 DNA is TGTGCCAGCAGCGTGAGTTTTGACTATGGCTACACCTTC. Its translation is CASSVSFDYGYTF.

This sequence joins TRBV30 and TRBJ2-2, with D tentatively TRBD2 (5 bases). V was pared by 4 bases and J by 6 bases, with 12 bases between. The CDR3 totals 13 residues. Per the germline V gene, CDR1 is GTSNPN and CDR2 is SVGIG (reference sequence). For the CDR3, the DNA is TGTGCCTGGACGCCCCTGAGGGCCGGGGAGCTGTTTTTT. It yields the protein CAWTPLRAGELFF.

Concerning this clone: Other DNA sequences within the sample encode an identical CDR3. This rearrangement joins TRBV9 to TRBJ2-3; D remains ambiguous. This CDR3 has 13 residues. Germline CDR1 reads SGDLS; CDR2 reads YYNGEE. V lost 0 bases and J 6 bases, leaving 8 bases between the germline ends. The CDR3: CASSVVSSDTQYF. CDR3 sequence (DNA): TGTGCCAGCAGCGTAGTGTCGTCGGATACGCAGTATTTT.

This chain uses TRBV5-1 with TRBJ2-5, with D possibly being TRBD1 (6 bases). CDR1 is SGHRS and CDR2 is YFSETQ in the germline V gene. The CDR3 extends over 15 amino acids. The V and J ends lost 0 bases and 1 base respectively, with 10 bases between them. The CDR3 reads CASSLAGQFQETQYF. CDR3 DNA sequence: TGCGCCAGCAGCTTGGCCGGACAGTTCCAAGAGACCCAGTACTTC.

The chain carries TRBV7-9 and TRBJ2-2, with no clear D. The CDR3 covers 15 residues. Germline V lookup: CDR1 SEHNR, CDR2 FQNEAQ (reference sequence). Trimming removed 0 bases from V and 4 bases from J, with 9 bases in between. CDR3 residues: CASSLASAGTGELFF. CDR3 coding DNA: TGTGCCAGCAGCTTAGCATCGGCAGGCACCGGGGAGCTGTTTTTT.

Concerning this clone itself: Other nucleotide sequences from this sample produce the same CDR3. The chain uses TRBV27 and TRBJ1-2; no clear D gene. The V gene lost 5 bases and the J gene lost 7 bases, with 14 bases spanning the gap. The germline V gene has CDR1 MNHEY and CDR2 SMNVEV (reference sequence). The CDR3 sequence is 13 residues long. CDR3 nucleotides: TGTGCCAGCAGTCCCCGGGATCGCGGTGGCTACACCTTC. As protein: CASSPRDRGGYTF.

The chain uses TRBV28 and TRBJ1-6; D might be TRBD1 (5 bases). Germline values: CDR1 MDHEN, CDR2 SYDVKM. The CDR3 is made up of 15 amino acids. V dropped 6 bases and J dropped 7 bases, with 16 bases sitting between them. The CDR3 here is CASRQGALGNSPLHF. CDR3 nucleotides: TGTGCCAGCAGACAAGGGGCGCTGGGGAATTCACCCCTCCACTTT.

The rearrangement uses TRBV14 and TRBJ2-1, with D possibly being TRBD1 (5 bases). V was trimmed by 1 base and J by 5 bases, leaving 15 bases between them. The CDR3 has 16 residues. CDR1 is SGHDN, CDR2 FVKESK, per germline. The CDR3 reads CASSQVVGATNNEQFF. DNA of the CDR3: TGTGCCAGCAGCCAAGTCGTAGGGGCGACGAACAATGAGCAGTTCTTC.

The CDR3 DNA sequence: TGTGCCAGCAGTGAAAAGGGGGGTCCGCCCCAGCATTTT. The encoded protein is CASSEKGGPPQHF. V and J are TRBV6-1 and TRBJ1-5; maybe TRBD1 (6 bases). The CDR3 has 13 residues. The V end lost 2 bases, the J end lost 9 bases, and 11 bases lay between the germline ends. Germline V lookup: CDR1 MNHNS, CDR2 SASEGT.

This clone has a single count. The chain couples TRBV13 to TRBJ2-7, with 9 bases identical to TRBD1. V lost 4 bases, J lost 5 bases, and 3 bases stayed unmatched. The CDR3 runs to 13 residues. Germline-derived CDR1 and CDR2 are PRHDT and FYEKMQ (reference sequence). CDR3 loop: CASSSRDRDEQYF. The CDR3 DNA sequence: TGTGCCAGCAGCTCCCGGGACAGGGACGAGCAGTACTTC.

CDR3 coding DNA: TGTGCCAGCAGTCGAACAGGGGAGAGGCATGGCTACACCTTC. Its translation: CASSRTGERHGYTF. The rearrangement links TRBV6-5 to TRBJ1-2; TRBD1 aligns across 7 bases. The J segment lost 6 bases and the V segment lost 5 bases, leaving 9 bases of the junction unmatched. Germline CDR1 reads MNHEY; CDR2 reads SVGAGI. This CDR3 region has 14 residues.

CDR3 loop: CASSSQAANTEAFF. The CDR3 nucleotides are TGCGCCAGCAGCTCACAGGCGGCTAACACTGAAGCTTTCTTT. The chain uses TRBV5-1 and TRBJ1-1; a possible D gene is TRBD1 (5 bases). The germline V and J ends were trimmed by 3 bases and 2 bases, with 11 bases remaining between them. The CDR3 is made up of 14 amino acids. Germline CDR1 and CDR2: SGHRS and YFSETQ. The full variable domain, completed using reference TRBV5-1 and TRBJ1-1, is KAGVTQTPRYLIKTRGQQVTLSCSPISGHRSVSWYQQTPGQGLQFLFEYFSETQRNKGNFPGRFSGRQFSNSRSEMNVSTLELGDSALYLCASSSQAANTEAFFGQGTRLTVV.

The CDR3 DNA follows: TGTGCCTCCCTCGGGTGGGGCGGCTACACCTTC. Translation: CASLGWGGYTF. The chain links TRBV27 to TRBJ1-2; D is perhaps TRBD1 (5 bases). With 11 bases removed from V and 8 bases from J, the gap between germline ends came to 15 bases. The CDR3 loop spans 11 amino acids. Germline V gene data show CDR1 as MNHEY and CDR2 as SMNVEV (reference sequence).

This clone was observed a handful of times. In the same sample, other DNA sequences code for this CDR3. The chain carries TRBV18 and TRBJ2-5, with 8 positions matching TRBD2. Germline-derived CDR1 and CDR2 are KGHSH and LQKENI. Germline trimming cut 3 bases from V and 1 base from J; bases unmatched to any gene: 1. CDR3 length: 14 residues. The CDR3 DNA reads as TGTGCCAGCTCACCGGCGGGGGGCCAAGAGACCCAGTACTTC. This sequence encodes CASSPAGGQETQYF. The whole variable domain, remainder taken from reference TRBV18 and TRBJ2-5, is NAGVMQNPRHLVRRRGQEARLRCSPMKGHSHVYWYRQLPEEGLKFMVYLQKENIIDESGMPKERFSAEFPKEGPSILRIQQVVRGDSAAYFCASSPAGGQETQYFGPGTRLLVL.

The chain combines TRBV4-3 with TRBJ1-3; D is possibly TRBD1 (6 bases). Deletions cut 4 bases from V and 0 bases from J, with 19 bases between. There are 18 residues in the CDR3. CDR1 is LGHNA and CDR2 is YSLEER in the germline V gene. CDR3 sequence (DNA): TGCGCCAGCAGCCCCAGCCCAACGGGACAAATCTCTGGAAACACCATATATTTT. Translation: CASSPSPTGQISGNTIYF.

Remarks on this clone: Other DNA sequences in this sample translate to the same CDR3. The J gene is TRBJ2-1, the V gene TRBV5-4, with D uncertain. CDR1 is SGHNT and CDR2 is YYREEE in the germline V gene (reference sequence). Between the trimmed V and J ends, which lost 0 bases and 0 bases, there was a span of 7 bases. There are 15 residues in the CDR3. CDR3 residues: CASSLGPSSYNEQFF. CDR3 DNA sequence: TGTGCCAGCAGCTTGGGTCCCAGCTCCTACAATGAGCAGTTCTTC. The whole variable domain, filled in from reference TRBV5-4 and TRBJ2-1, reads ETGVTQSPTHLIKTRGQQVTLRCSSQSGHNTVSWYQQALGQGPQFIFQYYREEENGRGNFPPRFSGLQFPNYSSELNVNALELDDSALYLCASSLGPSSYNEQFFGPGTRLTVL.

The CDR3 protein is CASSPQGRLSTDTQYF. As DNA, the CDR3 is TGTGCCAGCAGCCCACAGGGTCGACTGAGCACAGATACGCAGTATTTT. V is TRBV7-9 and J is TRBJ2-3; D is perhaps TRBD1 (6 bases). The CDR3 has 16 residues. The V gene lost 5 bases and the J gene lost 0 bases, with 15 bases spanning the gap. The germline V gene encodes CDR1 SEHNR and CDR2 FQNEAQ (reference sequence).

The CDR3 here is CASSSGMGSPLHF. The CDR3 nucleotides read TGTGCCAGCAGCTCAGGGATGGGTTCACCCCTCCACTTT. V and J are TRBV5-6 and TRBJ1-6; tentatively, D is TRBD1 (5 bases). This CDR3 is 13 amino acids long. Trimming pared 3 bases from V and 9 bases from J, leaving 10 bases between. Germline V gives CDR1 SGHDT, CDR2 YYEEEE.

This clone appeared a single time. The chain combines TRBV25-1 with TRBJ2-3; 11 bases are a match to TRBD2. CDR3 length: 17 residues. The ends lost 4 bases at V and 2 bases at J; junction bases unmatched: 8. The V gene's germline CDR1 is MGHDK and CDR2 SYGVNS. This CDR3 is CASSGWGLAAHTDTQYF. CDR3 nucleotide sequence: TGTGCCAGCAGTGGTTGGGGACTAGCGGCACACACAGATACGCAGTATTTT.